Given below is one T cell receptor (beta chain) in context. Antigen specificity is unknown. These data are taken from a study of cytomegalovirus exposure and HLA in healthy donors. Study-wide results and limits: It emerged from a later analysis that several of the most significant clusters appeared to be linked to common viral pathogens. Altogether, some 170 TCR beta chains were recorded as cytomegalovirus-associated. Researchers reported that a few CMV-associated chains were confirmed in vitro as CMV antigen-specific.

Germline CDR1 and CDR2: SSHAT and FNYEAQ (reference sequence). V lost 0 bases and J lost 0, with 9 bases in between. This CDR3 has 15 residues. Healthy bone marrow donors made up the donor group. PCR amplification relied on 60 Vbeta primers (plus 13 Jbeta primers). The data were produced by immunoSEQ multiplex PCR, yet TCRdb's version contains in-frame clones alone and is incomplete. The repertoire holds roughly 140,000 clones, over 75% seen once, with 5.5% to 6% in the top ten. The V gene is TRBV7-7, the J gene TRBJ2-7; TRBD2 might be the D (5 bases). The sample comprised PBMCs. The TCR was taken from a young man in good health and CMV-seropositive. CDR3 in amino acids: CASSLAPGSSYEQYF. As DNA, the CDR3 is TGTGCCAGCAGCTTAGCCCCGGGGAGCTCCTACGAGCAGTACTTC.